This T cell receptor beta chain was sequenced for a study of beta chain features in type 1 diabetes. The study, taken as a whole, reports: TCRB CDR3s were moderately but significantly shorter in Type 1 diabetes patients in all four CD4+ subsets. A pattern of fewer insertions and more deletions at VDJ junctions was seen in type 1 diabetes patients. Cells expressing TCR highly could be over-represented by cDNA sequencing.

This clone turned up a few times. Its target is not known. Investigators reverse transcribed all isolated RNA, so they sequenced expressed TCRB transcripts. Regulatory, naive and central memory T cell samples averaged around 3.9 million reads. Measured with immunoSEQ multiplex PCR; TCRdb has only the in-frame clones, and not every one. This table holds about 41,000 clones, about 68% found once. Germline V lookup: CDR1 MDHEN, CDR2 SYDVKM. This CDR3 is 14 amino acids long. The germline V and J ends were trimmed by 5 bases and 3 bases, with 12 bases remaining between them. Isolation of CD4+ naive, central memory, regulatory and stem cell-like memory cells was achieved by sorting via CD45RO/CCR7/CD25/CD127/CD95/CD27.

This sequence originates from a man in his thirties or forties with type 1 diabetes. Some clones in this sample may be carry-over from other donors' samples. The chain has TRBV28 and TRBJ2-3; D may be TRBD2 (6 bases). Material: Tregs from blood. CDR3 in amino acids: CASSPGAATDTQYF. CDR3 bases: TGTGCCAGCAGTCCGGGAGCGGCTACAGATACGCAGTATTTT.